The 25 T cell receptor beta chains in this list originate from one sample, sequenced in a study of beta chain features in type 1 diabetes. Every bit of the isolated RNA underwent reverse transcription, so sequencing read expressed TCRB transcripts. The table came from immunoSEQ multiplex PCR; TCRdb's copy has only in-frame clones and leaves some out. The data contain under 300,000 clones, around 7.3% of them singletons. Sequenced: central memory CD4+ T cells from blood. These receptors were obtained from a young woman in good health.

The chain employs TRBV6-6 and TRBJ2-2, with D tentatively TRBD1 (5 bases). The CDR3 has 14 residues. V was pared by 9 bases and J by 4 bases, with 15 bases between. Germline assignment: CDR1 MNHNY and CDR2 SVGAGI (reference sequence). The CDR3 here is CASGAGLGTGELFF. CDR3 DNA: TGTGCCAGTGGAGCAGGGTTAGGCACCGGGGAGCTGTTTTTT.

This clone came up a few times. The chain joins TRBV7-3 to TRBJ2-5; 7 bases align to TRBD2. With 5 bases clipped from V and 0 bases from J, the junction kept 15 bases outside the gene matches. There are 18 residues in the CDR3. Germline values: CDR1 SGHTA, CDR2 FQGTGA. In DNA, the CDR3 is TGTGCCAGCAGCAAGACTAGCAAAGGGGCCCCTCACCAAGAGACCCAGTACTTC. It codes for CASSKTSKGAPHQETQYF. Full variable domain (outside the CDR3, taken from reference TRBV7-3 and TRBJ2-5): GAGVSQTPSNKVTEKGKYVELRCDPISGHTALYWYRQSLGQGPEFLIYFQGTGAADDSGLPNDRFFAVRPEGSVSTLKIQRTERGDSAVYLCASSKTSKGAPHQETQYFGPGTRLLVL.

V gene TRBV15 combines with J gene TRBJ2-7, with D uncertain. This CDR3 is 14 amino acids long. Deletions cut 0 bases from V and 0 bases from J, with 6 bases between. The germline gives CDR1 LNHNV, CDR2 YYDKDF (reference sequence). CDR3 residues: CATSRDRYSYEQYF. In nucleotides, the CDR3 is TGTGCCACCAGCAGAGACAGGTACTCCTACGAGCAGTACTTC.

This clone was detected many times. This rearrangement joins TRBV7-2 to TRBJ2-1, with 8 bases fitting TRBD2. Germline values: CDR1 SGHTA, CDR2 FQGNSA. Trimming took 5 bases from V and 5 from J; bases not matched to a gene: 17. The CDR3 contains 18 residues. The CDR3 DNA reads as TGTGCCAGCAGCAAAAAGGACCAGCGGGGGCTACCCAACAATGAGCAGTTCTTC. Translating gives CASSKKDQRGLPNNEQFF.

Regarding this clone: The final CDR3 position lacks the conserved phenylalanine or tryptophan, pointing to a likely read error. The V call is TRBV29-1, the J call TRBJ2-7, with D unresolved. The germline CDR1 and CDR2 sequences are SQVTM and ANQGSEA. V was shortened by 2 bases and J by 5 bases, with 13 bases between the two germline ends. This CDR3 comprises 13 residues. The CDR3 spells CSVEKQSGHEQYL. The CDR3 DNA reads TGCAGCGTTGAAAAACAGAGTGGCCACGAGCAGTACCTC.

CDR3 in DNA: TGCGCCAGCAGCCCCTCCCCGGGACCCCCTCAAGAGACCCAGTACTTC. It translates to CASSPSPGPPQETQYF. The J gene is TRBJ2-5, the V gene TRBV5-1; D is tentatively TRBD1 or TRBD2 (5 bases each). CDR3 length: 16 residues. Germline CDR1 and CDR2: SGHRS and YFSETQ. The ends were cut back, 4 bases at V and 2 bases at J, with 18 bases in the middle.

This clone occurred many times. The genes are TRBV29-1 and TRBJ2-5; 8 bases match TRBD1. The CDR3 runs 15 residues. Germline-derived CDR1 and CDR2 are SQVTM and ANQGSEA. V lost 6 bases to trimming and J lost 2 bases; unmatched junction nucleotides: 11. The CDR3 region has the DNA TGCAGCGTCACCTCAGGGGGCGGACCTCAAGAGACCCAGTACTTC. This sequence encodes CSVTSGGGPQETQYF.

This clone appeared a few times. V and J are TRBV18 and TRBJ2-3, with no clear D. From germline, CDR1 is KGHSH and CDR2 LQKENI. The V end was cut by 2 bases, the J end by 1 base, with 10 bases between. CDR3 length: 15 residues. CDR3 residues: CASSPYVTRTDTQYF. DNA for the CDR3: TGTGCCAGCTCACCATATGTCACCCGCACAGATACGCAGTATTTT.

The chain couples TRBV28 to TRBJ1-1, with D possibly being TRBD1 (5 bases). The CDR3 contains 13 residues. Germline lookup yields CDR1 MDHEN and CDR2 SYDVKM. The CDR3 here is CETATNMNTEAFF. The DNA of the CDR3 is TGTGAGACAGCCACAAATATGAACACTGAAGCTTTCTTT.

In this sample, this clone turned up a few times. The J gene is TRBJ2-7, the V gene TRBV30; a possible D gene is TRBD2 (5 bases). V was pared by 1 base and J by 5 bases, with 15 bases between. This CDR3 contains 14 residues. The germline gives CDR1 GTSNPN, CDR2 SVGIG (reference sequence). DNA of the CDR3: TGTGCCTGGAGTGGAGGAGCGGTTCTGCACGAGCAGTACTTC. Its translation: CAWSGGAVLHEQYF.

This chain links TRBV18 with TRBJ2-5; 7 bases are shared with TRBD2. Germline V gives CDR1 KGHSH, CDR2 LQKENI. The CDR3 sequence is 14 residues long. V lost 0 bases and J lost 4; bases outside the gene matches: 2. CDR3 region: CASSPPGRGETQYF. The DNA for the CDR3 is TGTGCCAGCTCACCACCGGGGAGGGGAGAGACCCAGTACTTC.

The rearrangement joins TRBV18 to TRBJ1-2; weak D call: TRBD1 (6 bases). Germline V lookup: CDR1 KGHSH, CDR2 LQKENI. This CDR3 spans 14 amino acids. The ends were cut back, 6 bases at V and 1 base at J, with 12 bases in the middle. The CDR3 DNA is TGTGCCAGCTCCTCGACAGGAAATAACTATGGCTACACCTTC. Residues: CASSSTGNNYGYTF. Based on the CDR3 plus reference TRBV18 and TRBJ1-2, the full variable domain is NAGVMQNPRHLVRRRGQEARLRCSPMKGHSHVYWYRQLPEEGLKFMVYLQKENIIDESGMPKERFSAEFPKEGPSILRIQQVVRGDSAAYFCASSSTGNNYGYTFGSGTRLTVV.

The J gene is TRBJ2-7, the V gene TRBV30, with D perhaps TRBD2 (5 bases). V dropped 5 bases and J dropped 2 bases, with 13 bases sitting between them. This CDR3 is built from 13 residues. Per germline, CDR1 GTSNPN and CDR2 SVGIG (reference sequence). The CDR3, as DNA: TGTGCCTGGGCCCCTGGACTGGCCTACGAGCAGTACTTC. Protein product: CAWAPGLAYEQYF.

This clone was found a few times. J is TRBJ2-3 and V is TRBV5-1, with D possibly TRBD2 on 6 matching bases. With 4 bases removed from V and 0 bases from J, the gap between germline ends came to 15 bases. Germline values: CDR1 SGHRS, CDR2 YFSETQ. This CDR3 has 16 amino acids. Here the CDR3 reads CASSPGTDASTDTQYF. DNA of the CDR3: TGCGCCAGCAGCCCCGGGACTGATGCTAGCACAGATACGCAGTATTTT.

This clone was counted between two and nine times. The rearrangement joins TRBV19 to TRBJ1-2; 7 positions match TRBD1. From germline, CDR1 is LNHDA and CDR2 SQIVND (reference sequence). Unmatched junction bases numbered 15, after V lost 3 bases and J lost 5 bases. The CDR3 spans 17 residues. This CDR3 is CASSILLGQVVTYGYTF. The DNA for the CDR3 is TGTGCCAGTAGTATTTTACTCGGACAGGTGGTTACGTATGGCTACACCTTC.

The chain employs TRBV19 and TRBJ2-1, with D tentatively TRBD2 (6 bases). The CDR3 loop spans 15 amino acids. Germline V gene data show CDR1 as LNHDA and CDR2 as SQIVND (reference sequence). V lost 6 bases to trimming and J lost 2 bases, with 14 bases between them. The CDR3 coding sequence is TGTGCCAGTAGCCTCCGGGGGAGCCCCTACAATGAGCAGTTCTTC. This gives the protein CASSLRGSPYNEQFF.

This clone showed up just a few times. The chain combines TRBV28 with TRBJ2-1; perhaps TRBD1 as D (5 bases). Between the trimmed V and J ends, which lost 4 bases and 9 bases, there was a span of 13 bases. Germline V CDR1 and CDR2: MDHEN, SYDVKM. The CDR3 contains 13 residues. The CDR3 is CASSSGDRGEQFF. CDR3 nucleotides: TGTGCCAGCAGTTCTGGCGACAGAGGTGAGCAGTTCTTC.

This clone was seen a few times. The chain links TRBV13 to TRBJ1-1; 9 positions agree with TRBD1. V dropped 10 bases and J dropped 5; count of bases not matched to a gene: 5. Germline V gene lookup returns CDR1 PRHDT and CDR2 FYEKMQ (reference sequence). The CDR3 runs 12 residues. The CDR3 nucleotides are TGTGCCACCCAGGACAGGGGTACTGAAGCTTTCTTT. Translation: CATQDRGTEAFF.

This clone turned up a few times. DNA for the CDR3: TGTGCCAGCAGTTACCGTGGGGCTAACACTGAAGCTTTCTTT. Translating gives CASSYRGANTEAFF. The chain employs TRBV6-5 and TRBJ1-1; the D gene is possibly TRBD1 (5 bases). This CDR3 is built from 14 residues. From germline, CDR1 is MNHEY and CDR2 SVGAGI. The V and J ends lost 2 bases and 2 bases respectively, with 9 bases between them.

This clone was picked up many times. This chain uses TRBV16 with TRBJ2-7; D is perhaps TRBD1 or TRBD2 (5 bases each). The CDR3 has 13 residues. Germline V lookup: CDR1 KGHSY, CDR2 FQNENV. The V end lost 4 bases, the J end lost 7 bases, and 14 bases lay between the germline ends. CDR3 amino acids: CASSPQGAGEQYF. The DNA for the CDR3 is TGTGCCAGCAGCCCTCAAGGGGCGGGTGAGCAGTACTTC.

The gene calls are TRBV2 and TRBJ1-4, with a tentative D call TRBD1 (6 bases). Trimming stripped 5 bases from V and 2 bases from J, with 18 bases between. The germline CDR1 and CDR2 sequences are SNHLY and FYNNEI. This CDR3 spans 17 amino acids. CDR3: CASSRGGGGRTNEKLFF. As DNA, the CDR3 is TGTGCCAGCAGTCGAGGGGGAGGGGGAAGGACTAATGAAAAACTGTTTTTT. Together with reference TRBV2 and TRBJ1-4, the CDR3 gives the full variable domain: EPEVTQTPSHQVTQMGQEVILRCVPISNHLYFYWYRQILGQKVEFLVSFYNNEISEKSEIFDDQFSVERPDGSNFTLKIRSTKLEDSAMYFCASSRGGGGRTNEKLFFGSGTQLSVL.

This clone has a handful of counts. As DNA, the CDR3 is TGTGCCAGCAGTTCTAGGACAGGGACGGTCGGGCAGTTCTTC. Protein product: CASSSRTGTVGQFF. The V and J genes are TRBV2 and TRBJ2-1, with 8 nucleotides matching TRBD1. With 5 bases clipped from V and 12 bases from J, the junction kept 12 bases outside the gene matches. There are 14 residues in the CDR3. Germline loops: CDR1 SNHLY, CDR2 FYNNEI.

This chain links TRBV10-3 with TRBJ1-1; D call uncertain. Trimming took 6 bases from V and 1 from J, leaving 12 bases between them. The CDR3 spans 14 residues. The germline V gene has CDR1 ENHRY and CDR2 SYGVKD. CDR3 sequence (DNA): TGTGCCATCAGGGAAGGGAGTACGAACACTGAAGCTTTCTTT. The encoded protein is CAIREGSTNTEAFF.

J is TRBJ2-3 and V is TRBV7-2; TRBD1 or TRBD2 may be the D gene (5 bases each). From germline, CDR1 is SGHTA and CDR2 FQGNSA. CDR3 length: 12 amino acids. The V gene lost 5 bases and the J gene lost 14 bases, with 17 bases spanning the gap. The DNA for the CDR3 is TGTGCCAGCAGCCTAAATCTAGGGGAGCGGTATTTT. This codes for CASSLNLGERYF.

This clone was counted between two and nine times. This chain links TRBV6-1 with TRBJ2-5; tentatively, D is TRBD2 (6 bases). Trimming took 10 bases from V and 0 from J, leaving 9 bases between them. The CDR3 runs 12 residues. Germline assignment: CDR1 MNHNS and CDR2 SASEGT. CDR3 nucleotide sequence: TGTGCCACCCGGACTAACCAAGAGACCCAGTACTTC. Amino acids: CATRTNQETQYF.